Below, one T cell receptor beta chain is given with its context. Some clones are missing from TCRdb's copy, which holds only in-frame ones; the method was immunoSEQ multiplex PCR. In the table there are roughly 650,000 clones, roughly 95% of which are singletons. This sample was taken from a study of shared clonotypes between healthy human individuals. Study in general: Three plates each covered CD4 naive and memory; CD8 naive two, CD8 memory one.

CD8 cells classed as naive were CD45RO-negative and positively selected for CCR7, excluding terminally differentiated effector memory CD45RA+ cells. CDR3 length: 13 residues. Germline V gives CDR1 MNHEY, CDR2 SVGAGI. V lost 6 bases to trimming and J lost 4 bases, with 12 bases between them. The rearrangement uses TRBV6-5 and TRBJ1-1, with a tentative D call TRBD1 (6 bases). Sequenced input: naive CD8+ T cells sorted from blood. This TCR was sampled from a woman aged 25 to 45 in good health. CDR3 nucleotides: TGTGCCAGCAGACAGGGTTCGGGCACTGAAGCTTTCTTT. This gives the protein CASRQGSGTEAFF.